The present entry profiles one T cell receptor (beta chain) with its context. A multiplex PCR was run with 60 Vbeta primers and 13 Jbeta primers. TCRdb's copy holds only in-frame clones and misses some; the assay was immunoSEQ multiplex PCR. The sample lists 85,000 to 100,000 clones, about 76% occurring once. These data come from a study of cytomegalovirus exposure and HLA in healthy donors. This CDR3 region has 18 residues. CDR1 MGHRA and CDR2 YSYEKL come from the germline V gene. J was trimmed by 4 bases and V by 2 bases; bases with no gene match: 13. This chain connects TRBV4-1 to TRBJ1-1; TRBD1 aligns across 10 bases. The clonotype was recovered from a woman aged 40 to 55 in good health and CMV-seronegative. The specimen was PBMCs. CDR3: CASSQPPGQGSGGTEAFF. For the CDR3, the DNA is TGCGCCAGCAGCCAACCTCCGGGACAGGGGTCGGGCGGCACTGAAGCTTTCTTT.